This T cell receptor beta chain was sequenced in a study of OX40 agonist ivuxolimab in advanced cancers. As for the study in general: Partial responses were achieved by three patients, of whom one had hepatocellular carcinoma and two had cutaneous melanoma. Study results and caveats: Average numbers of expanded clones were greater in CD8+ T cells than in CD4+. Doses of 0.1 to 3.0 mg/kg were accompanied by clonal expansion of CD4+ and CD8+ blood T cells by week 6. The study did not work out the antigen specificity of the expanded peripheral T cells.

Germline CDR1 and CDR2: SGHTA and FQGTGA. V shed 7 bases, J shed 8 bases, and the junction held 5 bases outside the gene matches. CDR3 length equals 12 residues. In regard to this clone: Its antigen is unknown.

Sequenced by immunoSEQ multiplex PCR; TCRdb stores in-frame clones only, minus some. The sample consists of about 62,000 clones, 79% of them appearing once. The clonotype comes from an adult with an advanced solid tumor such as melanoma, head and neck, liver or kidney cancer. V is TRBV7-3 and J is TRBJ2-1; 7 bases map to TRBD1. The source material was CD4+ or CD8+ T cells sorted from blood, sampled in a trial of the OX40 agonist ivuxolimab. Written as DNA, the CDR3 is TGTGCCAGCAAGGGGGCGAGGGATGAGCAGTTCTTC. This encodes CASKGARDEQFF.